The rows below give T cell receptor beta chains drawn from one sample of a study of T cell repertoires in cytomegalovirus infection. TCRdb itself ran the reads through MiXCR, one entry per CDR3 protein. The sample shows just over 300,000 distinct CDR3 sequences, 17% of them seen only once. Sequenced material: PBMCs. These receptors all stem from a human donor in good health (CMV status not recorded). Some clones in this sample may be carry-over from other donors' samples. CDR3s include the opening cysteine and the closing phenylalanine or tryptophan. D genes are given only for firm matches. Part of the rows lack a size; the others show once, few, many or a class for expanded clones.

j_call | d_call | v_call | clone_size | cdr3_aa | cdr3_nt
TRBJ2-7 | - | TRBV5-8 | many | CASSRRQPPYEQYF | TGTGCCAGCAGTCGGAGACAGCCTCCCTACGAGCAGTACTTC
TRBJ2-2 | - | TRBV4-3 | - | CASSRLPPGGADTGELFF | TGCGCCAGCAGCCGATTACCTCCTGGGGGGGCCGACACCGGGGAGCTGTTTTTT
TRBJ2-7 | - | TRBV12-3/TRBV12-4 | - | CASSLGRTSYF | TGTGCCAGCAGTTTGGGACGGACATCTTACTTC
TRBJ1-5 | - | TRBV28 | few | CASSLRTKDQHF | TGTGCCAGCAGCCTCCGGACGAAGGACCAGCATTTT
TRBJ1-2 | TRBD1 | TRBV6-5 | - | CASRAGDSKGYTF | TGTGCCAGCCGAGCAGGGGACAGCAAGGGCTACACCTTC
TRBJ1-3 | TRBD1 | TRBV7-2 | many | CASSAQGTAGNTIYF | TGTGCCAGCAGCGCCCAAGGGACAGCTGGAAACACCATATATTTT
TRBJ1-5 | - | TRBV6-2/TRBV6-3 | few | CASSPFGADQPQHF | TGTGCCAGCAGCCCCTTTGGGGCGGATCAGCCCCAGCATTTT
TRBJ2-1 | - | TRBV24-1 | - | CATSVGNNNEQFF | TGTGCCACCAGTGTAGGGAACAACAATGAGCAGTTCTTC
TRBJ2-3 | - | TRBV7-9 | few | CASSLRGIVADTQYF | TGTGCCAGCAGCTTAAGAGGGATCGTTGCAGATACGCAGTATTTT
TRBJ2-2 | - | TRBV7-2 | few | CASSSLTRGTGELFF | TGTGCCAGCAGTTCCCTAACTCGGGGCACCGGGGAGCTGTTTTTT
TRBJ2-3 | - | TRBV15 | - | CATSRGQLKSTDTQYF | TGTGCCACCAGCAGAGGACAGTTAAAAAGCACAGATACGCAGTATTTT
TRBJ1-1 | - | TRBV19 | few | CASSIPTPAGRIEAFF | TGTGCCAGTAGTATACCAACCCCAGCCGGAAGGATAGAAGCTTTCTTT
TRBJ2-1 | - | TRBV20-1 | - | CSARPYTYNEQFF | TGCAGTGCTAGACCGTACACGTACAATGAGCAGTTCTTC
TRBJ2-2 | - | TRBV7-2 | many | CASSLKKGEIRTGELFF | TGTGCCAGCAGCTTAAAGAAGGGAGAAATACGCACCGGGGAGCTGTTTTTT
TRBJ1-1 | - | TRBV12-3/TRBV12-4 | - | CASSLWGGGAFF | TGTGCCAGCAGTCTATGGGGAGGGGGGGCTTTCTTT
TRBJ2-3 | - | TRBV24-1 | many | CATSDLVDPITEGATDTQYF | TGTGCCACCAGTGATTTGGTAGATCCTATAACGGAGGGCGCCACAGATACGCAGTATTTT
TRBJ1-5 | - | TRBV12-3/TRBV12-4 | - | CASSLASYQPQHF | TGTGCCAGCAGTTTAGCCAGCTATCAGCCCCAGCATTTT
TRBJ1-2 | - | TRBV7-9 | - | CASSLDPQDGYTF | TGTGCCAGCAGCTTAGACCCTCAGGATGGCTACACCTTC
TRBJ1-2 | TRBD1 | TRBV10-3 | - | CAISEALPRDRVGYGYTF | TGTGCCATCAGTGAGGCCTTACCCCGGGACAGGGTGGGCTATGGCTACACCTTC
TRBJ2-4 | - | TRBV4-1 | many | CASSPDPRGTKNIQYF | TGCGCCAGCAGCCCGGACCCCCGCGGGACCAAAAACATTCAGTACTTC
TRBJ2-2 | TRBD1 | TRBV12-3/TRBV12-4 | few | CASILGQYTGELFF | TGTGCCAGCATCTTGGGACAGTACACCGGGGAGCTGTTTTTT
TRBJ2-1 | - | TRBV19 | few | CASGTTGYNEQFF | TGTGCCAGCGGGACAACTGGGTACAATGAGCAGTTCTTC
TRBJ1-3 | - | TRBV7-2 | many | CASSLYGGGDSGNTIYF | TGTGCCAGCAGCTTATATGGGGGGGGAGATTCTGGAAACACCATATATTTT
TRBJ2-1 | - | TRBV11-2 | many | CASSLPDGFSSRYNEQFF | TGTGCCAGCAGCTTACCCGATGGGTTTTCCAGCAGGTACAATGAGCAGTTCTTC
TRBJ2-1 | TRBD2 | TRBV7-2 | - | CASSLTSGGAANEQFF | TGTGCCAGCAGTTTGACTAGCGGGGGGGCCGCCAATGAGCAGTTCTTC
TRBJ2-3 | - | TRBV7-2 | many | CASSLYTQYF | TGTGCCAGCAGCTTATATACGCAGTATTTT
TRBJ2-1 | TRBD2 | TRBV7-8 | many | CASSPLAGGPSSYNEQFF | TGTGCCAGCAGCCCGCTAGCGGGGGGGCCAAGCTCCTACAATGAGCAGTTCTTC
TRBJ2-3 | - | TRBV4-2 | few | CASSQRGDFSADTQYF | TGTGCCAGCAGCCAGAGGGGGGATTTCTCCGCAGATACGCAGTATTTT
TRBJ2-3 | TRBD1 | TRBV7-9 | many | CASSFDRGPTDTQYF | TGTGCCAGCAGCTTCGACAGGGGGCCAACAGATACGCAGTATTTT
TRBJ2-1 | TRBD2 | TRBV6-2/TRBV6-3 | many | CASSNPELAGGRFF | TGTGCCAGCAGCAATCCGGAACTAGCGGGCGGGAGGTTCTTC
TRBJ1-3 | TRBD1 | TRBV7-6 | many | CASSMGQAISGNTIYF | TGTGCCAGCAGCATGGGACAGGCCATTTCTGGGAACACCATATATTTT
TRBJ2-7 | - | TRBV18 | - | CASSLETYEQYF | TGTGCCAGCTCCCTTGAGACCTACGAGCAGTACTTC
TRBJ1-1 | TRBD1 | TRBV11-2 | many | CASSLGTGVGTEAFF | TGTGCCAGCAGCTTAGGTACAGGGGTGGGGACTGAAGCTTTCTTT
TRBJ2-7 | - | TRBV7-6 | many | CASSPEAGRAYEQYF | TGTGCCAGCAGTCCCGAGGCAGGGCGGGCCTACGAGCAGTACTTC
TRBJ2-7 | - | TRBV7-6 | many | CASSSQGNEQYF | TGTGCCAGCAGCTCACAGGGCAACGAGCAGTACTTC
TRBJ2-3 | TRBD2 | TRBV7-2 | many | CASSYRLAGLADTQYF | TGTGCCAGCAGCTATCGACTAGCGGGGTTGGCAGATACGCAGTATTTT
TRBJ2-7 | TRBD2 | TRBV7-8 | many | CASSLAVAGGSSYEQYF | TGTGCCAGCAGCTTAGCGGTAGCGGGGGGGAGCTCCTACGAGCAGTACTTC
TRBJ1-1 | TRBD1 | TRBV7-2 | many | CASSWTGGGNTEAFF | TGTGCCAGCAGCTGGACAGGGGGCGGGAACACTGAAGCTTTCTTT
TRBJ1-5 | - | TRBV20-1 | few | CSARELSNQPQHF | TGCAGTGCTAGAGAACTTAGCAATCAGCCCCAGCATTTT
TRBJ2-3 | TRBD2 | TRBV28 | many | CASHTRGGADTQYF | TGTGCCAGCCATACGCGGGGGGGCGCAGATACGCAGTATTTT